This T cell receptor (beta chain) stems from a study of CD4 and CD8 cells across lung adenocarcinoma regions. This CDR3 region has 18 residues. With 1 base clipped from V and 4 bases from J, the junction kept 14 bases outside the gene matches. Germline V lookup: CDR1 SGHNT, CDR2 YYREEE (reference sequence). This clonotype was recorded at least ten times. TCRdb ran MiXCR on the PCR reads and lists one entry per CDR3 protein. The sample carries 20,000 to 25,000 distinct CDR3 sequences, about 54% recorded once. This sequence originates from a female donor with lung adenocarcinoma. The CD4 and CD8 labels of this study may be unreliable. The chain carries TRBV5-4 and TRBJ2-1; 7 bases map to TRBD2. The material sequenced was CD8+ T cells from the center of a lung tumor. The CDR3 DNA reads TGTGCCAGCAGCTTGTCGCCTATTCGGTCTAGCGGATACAATGAGCAGTTCTTC. Translated, it gives CASSLSPIRSSGYNEQFF.